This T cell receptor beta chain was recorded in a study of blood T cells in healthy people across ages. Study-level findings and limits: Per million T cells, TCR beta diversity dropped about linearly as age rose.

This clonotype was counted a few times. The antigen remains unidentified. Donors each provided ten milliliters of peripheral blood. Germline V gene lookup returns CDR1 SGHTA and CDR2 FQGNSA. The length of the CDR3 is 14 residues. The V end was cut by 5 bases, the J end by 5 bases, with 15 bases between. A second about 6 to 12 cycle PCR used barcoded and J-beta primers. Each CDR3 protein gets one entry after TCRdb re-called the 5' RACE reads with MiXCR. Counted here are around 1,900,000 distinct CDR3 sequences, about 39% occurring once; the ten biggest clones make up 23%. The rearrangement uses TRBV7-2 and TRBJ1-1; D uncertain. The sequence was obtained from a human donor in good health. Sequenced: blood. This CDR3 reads CASSASHIGTEAFF. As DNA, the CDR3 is TGTGCCAGCAGCGCCTCCCACATCGGGACTGAAGCTTTCTTT. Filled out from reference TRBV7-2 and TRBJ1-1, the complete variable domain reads GAGVSQSPSNKVTEKGKDVELRCDPISGHTALYWYRQSLGQGLEFLIYFQGNSAPDKSGLPSDRFSAERTGGSVSTLTIQRTQQEDSAVYLCASSASHIGTEAFFGQGTRLTVV.